This entry lists 25 T cell receptor beta chains sequenced from one sample in a study of technical replicates of blood from several donors. Assay used: immunoSEQ multiplex PCR; TCRdb lists only in-frame clones, some missing. The sample records about 88,000 clones, about nine tenths being singletons. Sample: T cells isolated from PBMCs. The receptor set was obtained from a human donor in good health.

About this clone itself: This same CDR3 is encoded by further DNA sequences in the sample. The chain links TRBV6-5 to TRBJ2-7, with a weak D call TRBD2 (5 bases). The CDR3 is 14 amino acids. Germline V CDR1 and CDR2: MNHEY, SVGAGI. V lost 0 bases, J lost 2 bases, and 8 bases lay in between. The CDR3 DNA reads as TGTGCCAGCAGTTACTCTGGAGGACCCTACGAGCAGTACTTC. This gives the protein CASSYSGGPYEQYF.

This clone has just one count. The chain links TRBV19 to TRBJ2-7; 8 positions match TRBD2. From germline, CDR1 is LNHDA and CDR2 SQIVND (reference sequence). With V trimmed by 1 base and J by 0 bases, 11 bases remained unmatched. The CDR3 consists of 18 residues. The CDR3 nucleotides are TGTGCCAGTAGTATAGGATGGGCTAGCGGGTCGTTCTCCTACGAGCAGTACTTC. It translates to CASSIGWASGSFSYEQYF.

This chain connects TRBV4-1 to TRBJ2-1; no clear D gene. Between the trimmed V and J ends, which lost 3 bases and 10 bases, there was a span of 7 bases. The CDR3 extends over 11 amino acids. Looked up from germline, CDR1 is MGHRA and CDR2 is YSYEKL. CDR3: CASSHLSEQFF. For the CDR3, the DNA is TGCGCCAGCAGCCATCTCTCCGAGCAGTTCTTC.

The chain joins TRBV28 to TRBJ1-2; D perhaps matches TRBD1 (6 bases). V gave up 5 bases and J gave up 8 bases, with 21 bases separating them. The CDR3 runs to 15 residues. CDR1 MDHEN and CDR2 SYDVKM come from the germline V gene. The CDR3 DNA is TGTGCCAGCAGTAGTAACAGGGCTTGGTCGCGGGGCTACACCTTC. This gives the protein CASSSNRAWSRGYTF.

The table lists this clone with a count of one. The rearrangement links TRBV6-1 to TRBJ2-7; possible D gene TRBD2, 6 bases. Trimming took off 6 bases at V and 9 bases at J, with 21 bases between the two ends. CDR1 and CDR2 (germline): MNHNS, SASEGT. This CDR3 is 14 amino acids long. CDR3 bases: TGTGCCAGCAGGGAAACCGGGACTCGAGGCGGGCAGTACTTC. Its protein product is CASRETGTRGGQYF.

This clone was seen only a few times. V is TRBV30 and J is TRBJ1-1; D is possibly TRBD1 (5 bases). This CDR3 has 14 residues. Germline CDR1 reads GTSNPN; CDR2 reads SVGIG (reference sequence). V lost 3 bases to trimming and J lost 0 bases, with 11 bases between them. The CDR3 loop reads CAWSPDTMNTEAFF. In DNA form, the CDR3 reads TGTGCCTGGAGCCCGGACACCATGAACACTGAAGCTTTCTTT.

The chain couples TRBV28 to TRBJ1-2; the D is unclear. Per germline, CDR1 MDHEN and CDR2 SYDVKM. CDR3 size: 15 residues. The V gene lost 3 bases and the J gene lost 8 bases, with 19 bases spanning the gap. The CDR3 nucleotides are TGTGCCAGCAGTTTTTCGCGGCCGGATGTCTGGGGCTACACCTTC. Translated, it gives CASSFSRPDVWGYTF.

The chain carries TRBV28 and TRBJ2-3; 12 bases fit TRBD2. The germline gives CDR1 MDHEN, CDR2 SYDVKM. J lost 5 bases, V lost 5 bases, and 8 bases had no gene match. The CDR3 runs to 16 residues. The CDR3 nucleotides are TGTGCCAGCAGTCCTCTAGCGGGAGGGCTGGGAGATACGCAGTATTTT. Translated, it gives CASSPLAGGLGDTQYF.

The chain uses TRBV6-6 and TRBJ1-3, with D uncertain. Germline CDR1 MNHNY, CDR2 SVGAGI (reference sequence). The germline V and J ends were trimmed by 2 bases and 4 bases, with 6 bases remaining between them. The CDR3 contains 13 residues. The CDR3 region is CASSYMTGNTIYF. The CDR3 DNA reads TGTGCCAGCAGTTACATGACAGGAAACACCATATATTTT.

The genes are TRBV5-1 and TRBJ2-2; TRBD2 agrees at 11 bases. This CDR3 region has 17 residues. Trimming removed 3 bases from V and 1 base from J; junction bases left unmatched: 5. CDR1 is SGHRS, CDR2 YFSETQ, per germline. The CDR3 DNA reads TGCGCCAGCAGCTACTACACTAGCGGGGGGAACACCGGGGAGCTGTTTTTT. It specifies CASSYYTSGGNTGELFF.

The chain has TRBV11-3 and TRBJ2-6, with a weak D call TRBD1 (6 bases). The CDR3 runs 17 residues. Trimming removed 5 bases at V and 0 bases at J, with 14 bases between. Germline V gene data show CDR1 as SGHNT and CDR2 as YENEEA. CDR3 residues: CASSIGQTDSGANVLTF. The CDR3 coding sequence is TGTGCCAGCAGCATAGGACAGACCGACTCTGGGGCCAACGTCCTGACTTTC.

Details on this clone: The junction departs from germline at one end; a sequencing error may be responsible. This rearrangement joins TRBV7-7 to TRBJ2-5, with 9 bases fitting TRBD2. Germline-derived CDR1 and CDR2 are SSHAT and FNYEAQ (reference sequence). The CDR3 runs to 14 residues. CDR3 residues: CASSLSAGGETQYF. CDR3 nucleotide sequence: TGTGCTAGCAGTTTATCAGCGGGGGGAGAGACCCAGTACTTC. Together with reference TRBV7-7 and TRBJ2-5, the CDR3 gives the full variable domain: GAGVSQSPRYKVTKRGQDVTLRCDPISSHATLYWYQQALGQGPEFLTYFNYEAQPDKSGLPSDRFSAERPEGSISTLTIQRTEQRDSAMYRCASSLSAGGETQYFGPGTRLLVL.

The chain couples TRBV6-4 to TRBJ1-2, with D possibly matching TRBD1 (6 bases). Trimming took 6 bases from V and 8 from J, leaving 13 bases between them. Germline loops: CDR1 MRHNA, CDR2 SNTAGT. This CDR3 is 12 amino acids long. The CDR3 nucleotides read TGTGCCAGCAGGGACACAGGGAGCGGCTACACCTTC. This codes for CASRDTGSGYTF.

CDR3 amino acids: CASSVNPGQGNGYTF. In DNA, the CDR3 is TGTGCCAGTAGTGTAAACCCGGGACAGGGTAATGGCTACACCTTC. The rearrangement uses TRBV19 and TRBJ1-2; 9 nucleotides line up with TRBD1. The CDR3 extends over 15 amino acids. V gave up 5 bases and J gave up 6 bases; unmatched junction bases: 10. Looked up from germline, CDR1 is LNHDA and CDR2 is SQIVND (reference sequence).

This clone occurred a few times. The chain carries TRBV29-1 and TRBJ1-1, with D unclear. V was pared by 7 bases and J by 2 bases, with 11 bases between. Germline values: CDR1 SQVTM, CDR2 ANQGSEA. The CDR3 is 12 residues long. The CDR3 DNA sequence: TGCAGCGAATCCGGACTTAACACTGAAGCTTTCTTT. It is translated as CSESGLNTEAFF. Full variable domain (rest looked up from reference TRBV29-1 and TRBJ1-1): SAVISQKPSRDICQRGTSLTIQCQVDSQVTMMFWYRQQPGQSLTLIATANQGSEATYESGFVIDKFPISRPNLTFSTLTVSNMSPEDSSIYLCSESGLNTEAFFGQGTRLTVV.

The chain recombines TRBV4-1 with TRBJ1-5, with D possibly being TRBD1 (6 bases). This CDR3 is built from 16 residues. Germline V gene sequence: CDR1 MGHRA, CDR2 YSYEKL. The germline V and J ends were trimmed by 0 bases and 2 bases, with 11 bases remaining between them. CDR3 region: CASSQEHRDGNQPQHF. The CDR3 DNA is TGCGCCAGCAGCCAAGAGCACAGGGATGGCAATCAGCCCCAGCATTTT.

CDR3 coding DNA: TGTGCCAGCAGCTCACCAGGGGGTAATGAAAAACTGTTTTTT. Translating it yields CASSSPGGNEKLFF. The J gene is TRBJ1-4, the V gene TRBV11-3; TRBD1 matches at 7 bases. The CDR3 extends over 14 amino acids. Germline V gene lookup returns CDR1 SGHNT and CDR2 YENEEA. J gave up 4 bases and V 4 bases, and 3 bases lay outside the gene matches. The full variable domain, completed using reference TRBV11-3 and TRBJ1-4, is EAGVVQSPRYKIIEKKQPVAFWCNPISGHNTLYWYLQNLGQGPELLIRYENEEAVDDSQLPKDRFSAERLKGVDSTLKIQPAELGDSAVYLCASSSPGGNEKLFFGSGTQLSVL.

J is TRBJ2-1 and V is TRBV4-1, with D perhaps TRBD1 (6 bases). The CDR3 length is 16 residues. Trimming removed 1 base at V and 5 bases at J, with 15 bases between. In germline, CDR1 is MGHRA, CDR2 YSYEKL. CDR3 sequence reads: CASSQVGTGLDNEQFF. Here the CDR3 DNA reads TGCGCCAGCAGCCAAGTGGGAACAGGGCTCGACAATGAGCAGTTCTTC.

The genes are TRBV27 and TRBJ2-7; tentatively, D is TRBD1 (5 bases). Trimming stripped 5 bases from V and 2 bases from J, with 10 bases between. CDR1 is MNHEY and CDR2 is SMNVEV in the germline V gene (reference sequence). The CDR3 length is 13 residues. CDR3 in amino acids: CASSRTRAYEQYF. CDR3 DNA sequence: TGTGCCAGCAGTCGGACCAGGGCCTACGAGCAGTACTTC.

This clone was detected once. The chain links TRBV10-1 to TRBJ1-1; 8 positions match TRBD1. The CDR3 loop spans 18 amino acids. Germline CDR1 WNHNN, CDR2 SYGVQD (reference sequence). V gave up 0 bases and J gave up 1 base; unmatched junction bases: 10. CDR3: CASSESMYSGQGNTEAFF. CDR3 bases: TGCGCCAGCAGTGAGTCGATGTACAGTGGACAGGGGAACACTGAAGCTTTCTTT.

The chain couples TRBV30 to TRBJ2-7, with D maybe TRBD1 (6 bases). The CDR3 is 13 residues long. Germline V gives CDR1 GTSNPN, CDR2 SVGIG (reference sequence). V was trimmed by 2 bases and J by 2 bases, leaving 10 bases between them. The CDR3 is CAWSQGFTYEQYF. CDR3 nucleotide sequence: TGTGCCTGGAGTCAGGGGTTCACCTACGAGCAGTACTTC. Full variable domain (rest looked up from reference TRBV30 and TRBJ2-7): SQTIHQWPATLVQPVGSPLSLECTVEGTSNPNLYWYRQAAGRGLQLLFYSVGIGQISSEVPQNLSASRPQDRQFILSSKKLLLSDSGFYLCAWSQGFTYEQYFGPGTRLTVT.

The CDR3 loop reads CASREGLAGGTGELFF. Here the CDR3 DNA reads TGTGCCAGCAGGGAGGGACTAGCGGGAGGGACCGGGGAGCTGTTTTTT. The chain has TRBV2 and TRBJ2-2; 16 bases are a match to TRBD2. The ends lost 6 bases at V and 5 bases at J; junction bases unmatched: 3. Per germline, CDR1 SNHLY and CDR2 FYNNEI. The CDR3 length is 16 residues.

The chain joins TRBV13 to TRBJ2-1; unclear D gene. The germline V gene encodes CDR1 PRHDT and CDR2 FYEKMQ (reference sequence). The CDR3 spans 17 residues. V lost 4 bases and J 3 bases, leaving 19 bases between the germline ends. CDR3 sequence: CASSSTVETNLYNEQFF. CDR3 coding DNA: TGTGCCAGCAGCTCAACCGTTGAGACAAACCTCTACAATGAGCAGTTCTTC.

The chain combines TRBV12-5 with TRBJ2-1; TRBD1 matches at 9 bases. V was clipped by 5 bases and J by 12 bases; unmatched bases: 5. CDR1 is LGHNT and CDR2 is FRNRAP in the germline V gene. CDR3 length: 12 amino acids. CDR3 nucleotides: TGTGCTAGTGGTAGTCGGACAGGGGTGCAGTTCTTC. Translation gives CASGSRTGVQFF.

V is TRBV7-9 and J is TRBJ1-1; D gene uncertain. This CDR3 is built from 14 residues. Germline V gene lookup returns CDR1 SEHNR and CDR2 FQNEAQ (reference sequence). The ends were cut back, 1 base at V and 1 base at J, with 7 bases in the middle. The CDR3 reads CASSLGGPNTEAFF. In nucleotides, the CDR3 is TGTGCCAGCAGCTTAGGTGGGCCGAACACTGAAGCTTTCTTT.